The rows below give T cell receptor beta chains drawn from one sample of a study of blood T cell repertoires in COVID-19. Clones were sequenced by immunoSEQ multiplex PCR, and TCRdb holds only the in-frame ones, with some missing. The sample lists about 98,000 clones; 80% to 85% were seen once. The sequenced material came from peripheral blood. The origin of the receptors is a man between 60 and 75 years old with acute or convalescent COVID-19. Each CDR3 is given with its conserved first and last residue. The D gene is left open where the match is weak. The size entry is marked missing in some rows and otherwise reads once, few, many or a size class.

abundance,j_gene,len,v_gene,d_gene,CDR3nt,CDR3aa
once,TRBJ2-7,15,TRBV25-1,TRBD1,TGTGCCAGCAGGGGGACAGGGCCCTACACCTACGAGCAGTACTTC,CASRGTGPYTYEQYF
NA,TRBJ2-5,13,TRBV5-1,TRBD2,TGCGCCAGCAGCACAGGGACTAGCGGGTACCCGGACTTC,CASSTGTSGYPDF
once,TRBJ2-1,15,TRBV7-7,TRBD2,TGTGCTAGCAGCTTAGAGAGGGGGACTAGCGGGGAGCAGTTCTTC,CASSLERGTSGEQFF
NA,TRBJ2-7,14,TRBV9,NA,TGTGCCAGCAGCGCCTCACAGGGACCCTACGAGCAGTACTTC,CASSASQGPYEQYF
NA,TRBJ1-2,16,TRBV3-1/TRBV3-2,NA,TGTGCCAGCAGCCAAGTATGGGACACACCTCAGGATGGCTACACCTTC,CASSQVWDTPQDGYTF
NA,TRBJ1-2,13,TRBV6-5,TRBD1,TGTGCCAGCAGGGGGACAGGGGGCTATGGCTACACCTTC,CASRGTGGYGYTF
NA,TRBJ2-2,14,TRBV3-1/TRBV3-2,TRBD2,TGTGCCAGCAGCCTAAGCGGGGGCACCGGGGAGCTGTTTTTT,CASSLSGGTGELFF
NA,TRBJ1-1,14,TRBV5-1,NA,TGCGCCAGCAGCTTCAGGTTTATGAACACTGAAGCTTTCTTT,CASSFRFMNTEAFF
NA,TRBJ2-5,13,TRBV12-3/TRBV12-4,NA,TGTGCCAGCAGTTTTCAGGTTCAGGGGACCCAGTACTTC,CASSFQVQGTQYF
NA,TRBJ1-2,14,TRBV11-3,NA,TGTGCCAGCAGCTTAGGGCGAGGGCTCTATGGCTACACCTTC,CASSLGRGLYGYTF
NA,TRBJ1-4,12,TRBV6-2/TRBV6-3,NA,TGTGCCAGCAGTTACCCCGCAGGGAAACTGTTTTTT,CASSYPAGKLFF
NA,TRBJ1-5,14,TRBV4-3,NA,TGCGCCAGCAGCCAAGATAGCCTCAATCAGCCCCAGCATTTT,CASSQDSLNQPQHF
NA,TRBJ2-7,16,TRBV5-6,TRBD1,TGTGCCAGCAGCTTGGCCAGGGGGACAGAGGCTTACGAGCAGTACTTC,CASSLARGTEAYEQYF
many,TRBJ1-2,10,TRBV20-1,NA,TGCAGCGTTCCCAGGGGTGGCTACACCTTC,CSVPRGGYTF
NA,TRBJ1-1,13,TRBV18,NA,TGTGCCAGCTCCCGAGGTTTGGACACTGAAGCTTTCTTT,CASSRGLDTEAFF
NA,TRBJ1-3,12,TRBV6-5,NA,TGTGCCAGCAGCCGAAATAGGGGCGCCATATATTTT,CASSRNRGAIYF
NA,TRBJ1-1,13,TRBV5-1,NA,TGCGCCAGCAGCCCCTTTGGGGGGGCTGAAGCTTTCTTT,CASSPFGGAEAFF
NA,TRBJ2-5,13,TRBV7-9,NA,TGTGCCAGCAGCTTAGATTCCAGAGAGACCCAGTACTTC,CASSLDSRETQYF
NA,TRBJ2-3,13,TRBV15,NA,TGTGCCACCAGCAGGGACTTCACAGATACGCAGTATTTT,CATSRDFTDTQYF
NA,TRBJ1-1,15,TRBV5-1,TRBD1,TGCGCCAGCAGGGCTCCGGGACAGGGGAACACTGAAGCTTTCTTT,CASRAPGQGNTEAFF
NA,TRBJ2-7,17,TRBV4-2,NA,TGTGCCAGCAGCCCATCCCTAAACGCCGGGACTGGTTACGAGCAGTACTTC,CASSPSLNAGTGYEQYF
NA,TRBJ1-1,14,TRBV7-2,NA,TGTGCCAGCAGCCTGGGACAAGTCTCCACTGAAGCTTTCTTT,CASSLGQVSTEAFF
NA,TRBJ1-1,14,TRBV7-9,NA,TGTGCCAGCAGCTTAGAGGGGGTGAACACTGAAGCTTTCTTT,CASSLEGVNTEAFF
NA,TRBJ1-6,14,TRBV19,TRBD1,TGTGCCAGTAGTTCCGGGACAGAGAATTCACCCCTCCACTTT,CASSSGTENSPLHF
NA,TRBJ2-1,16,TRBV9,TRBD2,TGTGCCAGCAGCGTAGGGGGTAGCGGGAGATGGGATGAGCAGTTCTTC,CASSVGGSGRWDEQFF
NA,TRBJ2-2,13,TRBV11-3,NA,TGTGCCAGCAGCTTAGAAGAGATCGGGGAGCTGTTTTTT,CASSLEEIGELFF
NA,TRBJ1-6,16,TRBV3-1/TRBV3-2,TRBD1,TGTGCCAGCAGCCCTCGACAGGGCTCCTATAATTCACCCCTCCACTTT,CASSPRQGSYNSPLHF
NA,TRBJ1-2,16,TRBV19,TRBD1,TGTGCCAGTACCAAGGGCAAGGGACAGATTAACTATGGCTACACCTTC,CASTKGKGQINYGYTF
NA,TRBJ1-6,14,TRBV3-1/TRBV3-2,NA,TGTGCCAGCAGCCAGAGAGTGGGCAATTCACCCCTCCACTTT,CASSQRVGNSPLHF
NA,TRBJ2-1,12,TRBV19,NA,TGTGCCAGTAGAGCGGGTGGGGGGGAGCAGTTCTTC,CASRAGGGEQFF
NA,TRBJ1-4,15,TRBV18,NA,TGTGCCAGCTCACCAGGAGGAGGGACTAATGAAAAACTGTTTTTT,CASSPGGGTNEKLFF
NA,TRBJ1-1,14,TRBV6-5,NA,TGTGCCAGCAGTTCTCAGGGGTATGACACTGAAGCTTTCTTT,CASSSQGYDTEAFF
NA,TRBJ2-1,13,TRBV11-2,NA,TGTGCCAGCAGCTCGGAGGGGGGGATTGAGCAGTTCTTC,CASSSEGGIEQFF
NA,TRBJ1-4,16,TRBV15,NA,TGTGCCACCAGCAGAGATCAGCCAGCTCCAGGTGAAAAACTGTTTTTT,CATSRDQPAPGEKLFF
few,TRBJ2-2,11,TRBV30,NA,TGTGCCCGCCAGGACACCGGGGAGCTGTTTTTT,CARQDTGELFF
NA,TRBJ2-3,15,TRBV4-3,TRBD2,TGCGCCAGCAGCCGTGGACTAGCGGGAGAAGGGACGCAGTATTTT,CASSRGLAGEGTQYF
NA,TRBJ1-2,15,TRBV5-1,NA,TGCGCCAGCAGCTTGGGTTATTCAGGCTTCTATGGCTACACCTTC,CASSLGYSGFYGYTF
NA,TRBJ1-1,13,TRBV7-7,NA,TGTGCCAGCAGCCAATCGGGGGAGACTGAAGCTTTCTTT,CASSQSGETEAFF
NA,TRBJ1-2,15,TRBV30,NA,TGTGCCTGGAGTGGGGGTCTGGGCAGGGGATTTGGCTACACCTTC,CAWSGGLGRGFGYTF
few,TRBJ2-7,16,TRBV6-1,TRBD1,TGTGCCAGCAGTAAAGACCCGGGACAGGAAGGATACGAGCAGTACTTC,CASSKDPGQEGYEQYF
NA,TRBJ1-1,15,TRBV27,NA,TGTGCCAGCAGTCTAGGAGAGGGTATCGTCACTGAAGCTTTCTTT,CASSLGEGIVTEAFF
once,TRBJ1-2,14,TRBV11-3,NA,TGTGCCAGCAGCTTAGGAGGAGCTAACTATGGCTACACCTTC,CASSLGGANYGYTF
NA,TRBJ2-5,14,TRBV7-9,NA,TGTGCCAGCAGCTTATTACCAGCGGAAGAGACCCAGTACTTC,CASSLLPAEETQYF
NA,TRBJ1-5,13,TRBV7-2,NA,TGTGCCAGCAGCTTAGACCCAGGCCAGCCCCAGCATTTT,CASSLDPGQPQHF
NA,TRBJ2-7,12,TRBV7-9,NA,TGTGCCAGCAGCCGTACAGGCTACGAGCAGTACTTC,CASSRTGYEQYF
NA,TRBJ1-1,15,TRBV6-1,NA,TGTGCCAGCAGTGAAGGGGGGCCGGTGAACACTGAAGCTTTCTTT,CASSEGGPVNTEAFF
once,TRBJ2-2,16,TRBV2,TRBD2,TGTGCCAGCAAAAGGGGTAGCGGGGGGGCCCCCGGGGAGCTGTTTTTT,CASKRGSGGAPGELFF
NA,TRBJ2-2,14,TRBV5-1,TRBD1,TGCGCCAGCAGCTTTGACAGGGGAACCGGGGAGCTGTTTTTT,CASSFDRGTGELFF
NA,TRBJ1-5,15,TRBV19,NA,TGTGCCAGTAGTATGGGCAGAAATAGCAATCAGCCCCAGCATTTT,CASSMGRNSNQPQHF
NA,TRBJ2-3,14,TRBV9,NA,TGTGCCAGCAGCGTAGACTGGGCAATAGATACGCAGTATTTT,CASSVDWAIDTQYF
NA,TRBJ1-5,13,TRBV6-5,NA,TGTGCCAGCAGTCCCGGTTCTAATCAGCCCCAGCATTTT,CASSPGSNQPQHF
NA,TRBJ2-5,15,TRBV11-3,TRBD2,TGTGCCAGCAGCTTAGGGCTAGCGGGAAGAGAGACCCAGTACTTC,CASSLGLAGRETQYF
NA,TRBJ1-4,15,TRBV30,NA,TGTGCCTGGAATAGGGGCCTTGGTACTAATGAAAAACTGTTTTTT,CAWNRGLGTNEKLFF
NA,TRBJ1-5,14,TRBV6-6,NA,TGTGCCAGTGCTGGAATTAGCCTCAATCAGCCCCAGCATTTT,CASAGISLNQPQHF
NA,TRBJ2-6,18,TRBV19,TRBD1,TGTGCCAGTAGTGGAAGGACAGGGGCCCTCTCTGGGGCCAACGTCCTGACTTTC,CASSGRTGALSGANVLTF
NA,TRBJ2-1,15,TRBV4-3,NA,TGCGCCAGCAGCCAAGATAAGACTTTCTACAATGAGCAGTTCTTC,CASSQDKTFYNEQFF
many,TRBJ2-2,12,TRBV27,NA,TGTGCCAGCAGTTCAGGCTGGGGGGAGCTGTTTTTT,CASSSGWGELFF
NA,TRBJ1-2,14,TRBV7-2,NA,TGTGCCAGCAGCTTAGACACCGTTAACTATGGCTACACCTTC,CASSLDTVNYGYTF
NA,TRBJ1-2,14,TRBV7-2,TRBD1,TGTGCCAGCAGCCCCGGGACAGTTAACTATGGCTACACCTTC,CASSPGTVNYGYTF
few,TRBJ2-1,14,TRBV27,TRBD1,TGTGCCAGCGGCGACAGGGGAGGAGGCAATGAGCAGTTCTTC,CASGDRGGGNEQFF